This T cell receptor beta chain was sequenced during a study of T cells in Graves' hyperthyroidism and ophthalmopathy. RNA transcripts were the template for amplifying TCR beta CDR3 regions. Initially, a first-round RT-PCR of the TCR CDR3 employed the HTBI primer set. MiXCR was run by TCRdb on the multiplex PCR reads, yielding one entry per CDR3 protein. The sample has around 580,000 distinct CDR3 sequences, 16% seen once. This clonotype was found many times. Uncontrolled infection, other autoimmune disease, pregnancy and lactation each barred patients from inclusion. Specimen: blood. The origin of this receptor is a woman aged 18 to 35 with Graves' hyperthyroidism.

This CDR3 is CASSHRVGAPRTDTQYF. CDR3 DNA: TGTGCCAGCAGCCACCGGGTTGGGGCCCCTCGCACAGATACGCAGTATTTT. The genes are TRBV11-3 and TRBJ2-3; possible D gene TRBD1, 5 bases. CDR3 length: 17 amino acids. Germline V gene data show CDR1 as SGHNT and CDR2 as YENEEA. Trimming left V 5 bases short and J 1 base short, with 19 bases between.